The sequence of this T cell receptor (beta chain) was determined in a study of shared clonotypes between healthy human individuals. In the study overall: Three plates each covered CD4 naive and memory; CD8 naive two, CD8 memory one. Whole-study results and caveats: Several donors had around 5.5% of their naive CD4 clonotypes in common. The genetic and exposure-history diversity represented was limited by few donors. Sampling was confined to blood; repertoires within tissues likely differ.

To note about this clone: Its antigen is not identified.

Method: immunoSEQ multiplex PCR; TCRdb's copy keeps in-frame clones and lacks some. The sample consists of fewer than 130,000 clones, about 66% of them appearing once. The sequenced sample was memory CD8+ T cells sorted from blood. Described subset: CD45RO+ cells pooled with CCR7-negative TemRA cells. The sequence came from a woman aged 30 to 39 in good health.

The CDR3 DNA reads as TGTGCCAGCAGTTTGTGGCGGGGACAGGGAGTACCCCAGCATTTT. Translating gives CASSLWRGQGVPQHF. This sequence joins TRBV28 and TRBJ1-5; 9 bases are shared with TRBD1. Trimming took 3 bases from V and 10 from J; bases not matched to a gene: 10. Germline CDR1 is MDHEN and CDR2 is SYDVKM. CDR3 length equals 15 residues.